This TCR beta chain stems from a study of T cell responses to AZD1222 COVID-19 vaccine. General study points: Only 5 to 7 AZD1222 recipients tested seropositive at baseline.

About this clone: Its target is unknown.

Sequencing was performed with immunoSEQ multiplex PCR; in TCRdb, only in-frame clones are kept and a portion is missing. The data show some 150,000 clones, roughly nine tenths seen once. The receptor comes from an adult who had recovered from COVID-19. The sequences come from peripheral blood, collected after recovery from COVID-19.

This chain's CDR3 is CASSVNRGMGTGELFF. The DNA for the CDR3 is TGTGCCAGCAGCGTAAACAGGGGAATGGGGACCGGGGAGCTGTTTTTT. The chain combines TRBV9 with TRBJ2-2; 7 positions agree with TRBD1. In germline, CDR1 is SGDLS, CDR2 YYNGEE. J gave up 5 bases and V 1 base, and 8 bases lay outside the gene matches. The CDR3 is made up of 16 amino acids.